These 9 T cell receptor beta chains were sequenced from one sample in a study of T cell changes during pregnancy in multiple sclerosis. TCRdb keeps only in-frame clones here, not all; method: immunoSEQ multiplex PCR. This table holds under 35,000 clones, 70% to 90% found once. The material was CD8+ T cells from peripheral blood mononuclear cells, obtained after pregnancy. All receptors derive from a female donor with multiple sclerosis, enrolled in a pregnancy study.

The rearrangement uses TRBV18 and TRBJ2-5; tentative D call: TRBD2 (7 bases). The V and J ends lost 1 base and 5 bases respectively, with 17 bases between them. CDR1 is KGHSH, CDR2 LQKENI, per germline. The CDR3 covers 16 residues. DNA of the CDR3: TGTGCCAGCTCACCACAGCCCCGGGGGGCCAGGGAGACCCAGTACTTC. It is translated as CASSPQPRGARETQYF.

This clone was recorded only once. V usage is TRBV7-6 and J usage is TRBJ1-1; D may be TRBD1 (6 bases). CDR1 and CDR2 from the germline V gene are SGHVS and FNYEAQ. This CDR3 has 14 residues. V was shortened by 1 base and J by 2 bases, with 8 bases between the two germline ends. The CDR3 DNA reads TGTGCCAGCAGCTTAGGAGGGGGTAACACTGAAGCTTTCTTT. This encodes CASSLGGGNTEAFF.

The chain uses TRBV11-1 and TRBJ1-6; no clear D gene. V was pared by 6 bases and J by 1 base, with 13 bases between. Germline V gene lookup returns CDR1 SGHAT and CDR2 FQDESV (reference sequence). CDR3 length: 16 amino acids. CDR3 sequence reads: CASRASGESYNSPLHF. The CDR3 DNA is TGTGCCAGCAGAGCTAGTGGCGAATCCTATAATTCACCCCTCCACTTT.

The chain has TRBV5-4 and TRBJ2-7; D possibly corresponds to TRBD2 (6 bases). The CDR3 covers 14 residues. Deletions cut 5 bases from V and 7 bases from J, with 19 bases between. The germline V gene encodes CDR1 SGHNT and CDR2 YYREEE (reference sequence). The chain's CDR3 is CASRAGPRAGEQYF. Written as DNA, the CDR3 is TGTGCCAGCAGGGCCGGGCCCCGGGCGGGAGAGCAGTACTTC.

CDR3 sequence reads: CASSQGTASSYEQYF. The CDR3 nucleotides are TGCGCCAGCAGCCAGGGGACAGCGAGCTCCTACGAGCAGTACTTC. This rearrangement joins TRBV4-3 to TRBJ2-7, with 7 bases aligning to TRBD1. The V gene's germline CDR1 is LGHNA and CDR2 YSLEER. V shed 3 bases and J 0 bases; nucleotides not matched to a gene: 5. CDR3 size: 15 residues.

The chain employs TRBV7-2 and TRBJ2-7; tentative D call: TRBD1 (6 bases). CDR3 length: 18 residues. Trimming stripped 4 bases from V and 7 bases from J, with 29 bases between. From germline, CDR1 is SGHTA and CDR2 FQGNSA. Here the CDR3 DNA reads TGTGCCAGCAGCTATCCCCTATTCGCCAGGGGATCCAATCGAGAGCAGTACTTC. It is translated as CASSYPLFARGSNREQYF.

This CDR3 reads CASSEALVTGSYEQYF. The CDR3 DNA is TGTGCCAGCAGTGAAGCGCTCGTCACAGGCTCCTACGAGCAGTACTTC. The gene calls are TRBV6-1 and TRBJ2-7, with a tentative D call TRBD1 (5 bases). The V gene's germline CDR1 is MNHNS and CDR2 SASEGT. The CDR3 extends over 16 amino acids. V was trimmed by 0 bases and J by 0 bases, leaving 12 bases between them.

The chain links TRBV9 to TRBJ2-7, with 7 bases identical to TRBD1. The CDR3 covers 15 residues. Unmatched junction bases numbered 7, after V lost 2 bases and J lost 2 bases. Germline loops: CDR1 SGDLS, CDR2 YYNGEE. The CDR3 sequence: CASSVGTVPTYEQYF. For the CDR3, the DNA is TGTGCCAGCAGCGTCGGGACAGTTCCAACCTACGAGCAGTACTTC.

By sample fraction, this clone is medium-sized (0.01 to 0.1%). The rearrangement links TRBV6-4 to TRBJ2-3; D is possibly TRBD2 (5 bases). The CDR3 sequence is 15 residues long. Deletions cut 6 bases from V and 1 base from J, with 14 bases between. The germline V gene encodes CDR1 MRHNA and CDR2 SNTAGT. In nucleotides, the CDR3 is TGTGCCAGCAGCAGGACTGCCGAGGGCACAGATACGCAGTATTTT. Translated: CASSRTAEGTDTQYF.